This T cell receptor beta chain came from a study of blood T cell repertoires in COVID-19. This CDR3 contains 12 residues. Germline values: CDR1 LNHDA, CDR2 SQIVND (reference sequence). Germline trimming cut 10 bases from V and 5 bases from J; bases unmatched to any gene: 6. The protocol was immunoSEQ multiplex PCR, while the TCRdb copy is restricted to in-frame clones and leaves out a portion. Among around 130,000 clones listed, roughly 82% were seen once. Sequencing used peripheral blood. The rearrangement links TRBV19 to TRBJ1-1; 8 bases are shared with TRBD1. This receptor was taken from a human donor in a cohort sampled during active COVID-19. CDR3 residues: CATTGGWTEAFF. The DNA for the CDR3 is TGTGCCACCACAGGGGGATGGACTGAAGCTTTCTTT.